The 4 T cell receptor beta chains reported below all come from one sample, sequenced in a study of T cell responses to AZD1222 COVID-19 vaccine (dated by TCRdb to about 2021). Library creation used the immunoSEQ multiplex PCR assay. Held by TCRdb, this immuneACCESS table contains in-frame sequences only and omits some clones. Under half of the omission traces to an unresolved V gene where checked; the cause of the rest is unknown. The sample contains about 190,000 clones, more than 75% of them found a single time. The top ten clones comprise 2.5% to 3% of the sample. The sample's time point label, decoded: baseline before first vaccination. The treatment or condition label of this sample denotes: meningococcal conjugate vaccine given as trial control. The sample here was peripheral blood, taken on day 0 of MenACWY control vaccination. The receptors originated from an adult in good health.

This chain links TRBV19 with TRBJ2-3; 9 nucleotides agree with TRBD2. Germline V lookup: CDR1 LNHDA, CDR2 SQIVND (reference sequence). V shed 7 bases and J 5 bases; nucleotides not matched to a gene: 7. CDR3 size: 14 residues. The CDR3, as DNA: TGTGCCAGTAATTCGGGGACTAGCCTAGATACGCAGTATTTT. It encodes CASNSGTSLDTQYF.

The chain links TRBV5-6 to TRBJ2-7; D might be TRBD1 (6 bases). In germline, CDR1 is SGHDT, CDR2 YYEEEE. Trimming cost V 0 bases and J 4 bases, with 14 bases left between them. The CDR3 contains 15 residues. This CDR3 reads CASSLEGEGRYEQYF. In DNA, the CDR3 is TGTGCCAGCAGCTTGGAGGGGGAAGGCAGGTACGAGCAGTACTTC.

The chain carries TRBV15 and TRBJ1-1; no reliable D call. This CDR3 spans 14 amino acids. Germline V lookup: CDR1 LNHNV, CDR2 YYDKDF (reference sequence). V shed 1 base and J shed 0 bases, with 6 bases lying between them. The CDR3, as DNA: TGTGCCACCAGCAGAGGCCGCTTGAACACTGAAGCTTTCTTT. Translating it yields CATSRGRLNTEAFF.

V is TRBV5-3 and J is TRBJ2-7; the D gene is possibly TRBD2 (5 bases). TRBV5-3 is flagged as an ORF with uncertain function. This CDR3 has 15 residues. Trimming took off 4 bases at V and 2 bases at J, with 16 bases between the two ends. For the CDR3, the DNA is TGTGCCAGAAGCGCCGGGGATCCAGCCCCCTACGAGCAGTACTTC. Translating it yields CARSAGDPAPYEQYF.